Sequencing of this T cell receptor (beta chain) was carried out in a study of blood T cell repertoires in COVID-19. Study-level information: Acute and convalescent COVID-19 specimens originated in the United States, Italy and Spain. Nucleic acid was either cDNA or gDNA, and it came from T cells, B-cell-depleted T cells, or PBMCs.

Original processing notes: Nucleated cell number was recorded as an estimate derived from reference gene primer amplification. Profiling relied on immunoSEQ multiplex PCR, and the TCRdb table lists in-frame clones only, not all of them. The DNA gave D and trimming, while V, J and clone size come from that table. The sample yields approximately 110,000 clones, 70% to 80% seen once. The germline V gene has CDR1 SGHAT and CDR2 FQNNGV. The V end lost 0 bases, the J end lost 11 bases, and 13 bases lay between the germline ends. CDR3 size: 13 residues. V and J are TRBV11-2 and TRBJ1-1; D remains ambiguous. Source material: peripheral blood. The receptor was isolated from a man in his 70s with active or convalescent COVID-19. CDR3 protein: CASSLDGSPKAFF. The CDR3 DNA sequence: TGTGCCAGCAGCTTAGACGGGAGTCCGAAGGCTTTCTTT.